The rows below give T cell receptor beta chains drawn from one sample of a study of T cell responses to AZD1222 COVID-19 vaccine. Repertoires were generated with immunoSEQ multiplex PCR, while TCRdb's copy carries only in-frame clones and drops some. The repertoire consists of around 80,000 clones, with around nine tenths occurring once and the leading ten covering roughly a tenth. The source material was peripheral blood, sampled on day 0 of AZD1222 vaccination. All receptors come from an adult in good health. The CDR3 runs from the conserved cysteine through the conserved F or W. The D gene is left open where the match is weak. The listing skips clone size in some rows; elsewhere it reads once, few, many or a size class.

CDR3aa: CASSLGQGSSAGEQFF
CDR3nt: TGTGCCAGTAGCCTCGGACAGGGGTCTTCTGCGGGTGAGCAGTTCTTC
v_gene: TRBV19
d_gene: TRBD1
abundance: .
j_gene: TRBJ2-1

CDR3aa: CASSLGPSGSNEQFF
CDR3nt: TGTGCCAGCAGTTTAGGCCCTAGCGGGAGCAATGAGCAGTTCTTC
v_gene: TRBV28
d_gene: TRBD2
abundance: .
j_gene: TRBJ2-1

CDR3aa: CSVARSYGYTF
CDR3nt: TGCAGCGTAGCCCGGAGCTATGGCTACACCTTC
v_gene: TRBV29-1
d_gene: .
abundance: .
j_gene: TRBJ1-2

CDR3aa: CASSLGQGPLTQYF
CDR3nt: TGTGCCAGCAGCTTGGGCCAAGGGCCCCTCACGCAGTATTTT
v_gene: TRBV6-5
d_gene: .
abundance: .
j_gene: TRBJ2-3

CDR3aa: CASSLAGTSGGNEQFF
CDR3nt: TGCGCCAGCAGCTTGGCGGGGACTAGCGGGGGTAATGAGCAGTTCTTC
v_gene: TRBV5-1
d_gene: TRBD2
abundance: .
j_gene: TRBJ2-1

CDR3aa: CASSSVLGQGAPNEKLFF
CDR3nt: TGTGCCAGCAGCTCCGTCTTGGGACAGGGGGCCCCTAATGAAAAACTGTTTTTT
v_gene: TRBV5-6
d_gene: TRBD1
abundance: few
j_gene: TRBJ1-4

CDR3aa: CATRVGQTQYF
CDR3nt: TGTGCCACCCGGGTCGGACAGACCCAGTACTTC
v_gene: TRBV19
d_gene: .
abundance: .
j_gene: TRBJ2-5

CDR3aa: CASSQIPNTGELFF
CDR3nt: TGTGCCAGCAGCCAGATACCCAACACCGGGGAGCTGTTTTTT
v_gene: TRBV11-1
d_gene: .
abundance: .
j_gene: TRBJ2-2

CDR3aa: CASSQGPLNNEQFF
CDR3nt: TGTGCCAGCAGCCAGGGGCCGCTGAACAATGAGCAGTTCTTC
v_gene: TRBV2
d_gene: .
abundance: .
j_gene: TRBJ2-1

CDR3aa: CASSLGSGGYTF
CDR3nt: TGTGCCAGCAGCTTAGGTTCGGGTGGCTACACCTTC
v_gene: TRBV7-2
d_gene: .
abundance: .
j_gene: TRBJ1-2

CDR3aa: CASSLLGQGPSQETQYF
CDR3nt: TGCGCCAGCAGCTTGCTAGGACAGGGACCATCTCAAGAGACCCAGTACTTC
v_gene: TRBV5-1
d_gene: TRBD1
abundance: .
j_gene: TRBJ2-5

CDR3aa: CASSLGGSYNEQFF
CDR3nt: TGTGCCAGCAGCTTGGGGGGGTCCTACAATGAGCAGTTCTTC
v_gene: TRBV13
d_gene: TRBD2
abundance: once
j_gene: TRBJ2-1

CDR3aa: CASSLAGADTQYF
CDR3nt: TGTGCCAGCAGCTTAGCGGGGGCAGATACGCAGTATTTT
v_gene: TRBV7-9
d_gene: .
abundance: .
j_gene: TRBJ2-3

CDR3aa: CASSPTSITNTGELFF
CDR3nt: TGTGCCAGCAGCCCCACTAGCATTACGAACACCGGGGAGCTGTTTTTT
v_gene: TRBV7-7
d_gene: .
abundance: .
j_gene: TRBJ2-2

CDR3aa: CATSDNRDRGYTF
CDR3nt: TGTGCCACCAGTGATAACAGGGATCGCGGCTACACCTTC
v_gene: TRBV24-1
d_gene: .
abundance: .
j_gene: TRBJ1-2

CDR3aa: CASSLTWGETQYF
CDR3nt: TGTGCCAGCAGCTTAACGTGGGGGGAGACCCAGTACTTC
v_gene: TRBV7-3
d_gene: .
abundance: .
j_gene: TRBJ2-5

CDR3aa: CASSLANSGNYNEQFF
CDR3nt: TGCGCCAGCAGCTTGGCGAATAGCGGGAACTACAATGAGCAGTTCTTC
v_gene: TRBV5-1
d_gene: TRBD2
abundance: .
j_gene: TRBJ2-1

CDR3aa: CASSWVTGVRPGNTIYF
CDR3nt: TGTGCCAGCAGCTGGGTGACAGGGGTACGCCCGGGAAACACCATATATTTT
v_gene: TRBV11-2
d_gene: TRBD1
abundance: .
j_gene: TRBJ1-3

CDR3aa: CASSSLESGYTF
CDR3nt: TGTGCCAGCAGTTCCCTCGAGTCGGGCTACACCTTC
v_gene: TRBV6-5
d_gene: .
abundance: .
j_gene: TRBJ1-2

CDR3aa: CASSYNGAGRETQYF
CDR3nt: TGTGCCAGCAGCTACAATGGGGCAGGTCGAGAGACCCAGTACTTC
v_gene: TRBV7-2
d_gene: .
abundance: .
j_gene: TRBJ2-5

CDR3aa: CASSLTAGDSYEQYF
CDR3nt: TGTGCCAGCAGCTTAACAGCGGGAGACTCCTACGAGCAGTACTTC
v_gene: TRBV7-9
d_gene: TRBD2
abundance: .
j_gene: TRBJ2-7

CDR3aa: CASSSPDRRGYTF
CDR3nt: TGTGCCAGCAGTTCCCCGGACAGACGAGGCTACACCTTC
v_gene: TRBV6-5
d_gene: .
abundance: .
j_gene: TRBJ1-2

CDR3aa: CAWSVGGASRLHF
CDR3nt: TGTGCCTGGAGTGTTGGGGGAGCTTCGCGCCTCCACTTT
v_gene: TRBV30
d_gene: .
abundance: .
j_gene: TRBJ1-6

CDR3aa: CASSGTGGRNQPQHF
CDR3nt: TGTGCCAGCAGCGGGACAGGGGGCCGTAATCAGCCCCAGCATTTT
v_gene: TRBV6-2/TRBV6-3
d_gene: TRBD1
abundance: .
j_gene: TRBJ1-5

CDR3aa: CASSLTSGGTDTQYF
CDR3nt: TGTGCCAGCAGCTTGACTAGCGGGGGCACAGATACGCAGTATTTT
v_gene: TRBV7-2
d_gene: TRBD2
abundance: .
j_gene: TRBJ2-3

CDR3aa: CASSYGQATDTQYF
CDR3nt: TGTGCCAGCAGCTACGGACAGGCCACAGATACGCAGTATTTT
v_gene: TRBV9
d_gene: TRBD1
abundance: .
j_gene: TRBJ2-3

CDR3aa: CASSPGTGRQETQYF
CDR3nt: TGTGCCAGCAGTCCGGGGACAGGGCGACAAGAGACCCAGTACTTC
v_gene: TRBV27
d_gene: TRBD1
abundance: .
j_gene: TRBJ2-5

CDR3aa: CSVEDRGTTNTEAFF
CDR3nt: TGCAGCGTTGAAGATCGTGGGACAACGAACACTGAAGCTTTCTTT
v_gene: TRBV29-1
d_gene: .
abundance: .
j_gene: TRBJ1-1

CDR3aa: CASSLAGVSNEQFF
CDR3nt: TGTGCCAGCAGCTTAGCGGGAGTATCCAATGAGCAGTTCTTC
v_gene: TRBV11-2
d_gene: .
abundance: .
j_gene: TRBJ2-1

CDR3aa: CASRLGPSSNEQFF
CDR3nt: TGCGCCAGCAGGTTGGGACCATCTAGCAATGAGCAGTTCTTC
v_gene: TRBV5-1
d_gene: .
abundance: .
j_gene: TRBJ2-1

CDR3aa: CASSPWVGSSDEQYF
CDR3nt: TGTGCCAGCAGCCCATGGGTCGGGAGTAGCGACGAGCAGTACTTC
v_gene: TRBV7-2
d_gene: .
abundance: .
j_gene: TRBJ2-7

CDR3aa: CSASGGTYTGELFF
CDR3nt: TGCAGTGCTAGTGGGGGGACATACACCGGGGAGCTGTTTTTT
v_gene: TRBV20-1
d_gene: .
abundance: .
j_gene: TRBJ2-2